The sequence of this T cell receptor (beta chain) was determined in a study of shared clonotypes between healthy human individuals. Study-wide background: Plates per donor: three CD4 naive, three CD4 memory, two CD8 naive, one CD8 memory. Study conclusions and caveats: The four-donor shared clonotypes exceeded non-shared clonotypes in generation probability, with non-shared ones scoring lower.

The length of the CDR3 is 15 residues. CDR1 is LGHNA, CDR2 YSLEER, per germline. As concerns this clone: Its antigen is unidentified.

Sequenced by immunoSEQ multiplex PCR; TCRdb stores in-frame clones only, minus some. The table shows about 2.2 million clones, with about 94% occurring only once. Naive CD8 cells lacked CD45RO, underwent positive selection for CCR7 and left out terminally differentiated effector memory CD45RA+ cells. Source material: naive CD8+ T cells from PBMCs. The receptor comes from a man aged 18 to 29 in good health. Some clones in this sample may be carry-over from other donors' samples. The rearrangement uses TRBV4-3 and TRBJ2-5; the D is unclear. TRBJ2-7 matches the DNA end more closely, so the J call is doubtful. The CDR3 DNA is TGCGCCAGCAGCCAAGATACTGTCAGCTCCTACGAGCAGTACTTC. Its translation: CASSQDTVSSYEQYF.